This entry lists 16 T cell receptor beta chains sequenced from one sample in a study of T-cell reconstitution after alpha-beta-depleted transplantation in children. Preparation of the TCRbeta library involved a method that used unique molecular identifiers. TCRdb called the PCR reads again in MiXCR, with one record for every CDR3 protein. This table has some 350,000 distinct CDR3 sequences, around 16% appearing once. The sequenced sample was PBMCs, mostly from graft donor cells, obtained 360 days after TCRalphabeta/CD19-depleted stem cell transplant. Source of these receptors: a male patient between 2 and 10 years old who had a stem cell transplant for acute lymphoblastic leukemia, so the T cells may come from the graft donor.

The chain recombines TRBV12-3 or TRBV12-4 with TRBJ2-1, with 8 nucleotides matching TRBD2. The CDR3 consists of 14 residues. V dropped 4 bases and J dropped 6; count of bases not matched to a gene: 5. The CDR3 sequence: CASSYGTRSNEQFF. DNA of the CDR3: TGTGCCAGCAGTTACGGGACTAGAAGCAATGAGCAGTTCTTC.

Written as DNA, the CDR3 is TGCGCCAGCAGCTTGGAGGGGGGGGCCGGGGCCAACGTCCTGACTTTC. Translation gives CASSLEGGAGANVLTF. The chain joins TRBV5-1 to TRBJ2-6; possibly TRBD2 for D (7 bases). V was pared by 0 bases and J by 4 bases, with 11 bases between. Germline lookup yields CDR1 SGHRS and CDR2 YFSETQ. This CDR3 spans 16 amino acids.

Only a few counts were recorded for this clonotype. The chain has TRBV5-5 and TRBJ1-6; TRBD1 matches 9 bases. This CDR3 comprises 16 residues. V gave up 4 bases and J gave up 3 bases; unmatched junction bases: 5. CDR1 is SGHKS and CDR2 is YYEKEE in the germline V gene (reference sequence). CDR3: CASSPRDRDYNSPLHF. The CDR3 region has the DNA TGTGCCAGCAGCCCGAGGGACAGGGACTATAATTCACCCCTCCACTTT.

This clonotype has more than one count but fewer than ten. This chain connects TRBV2 to TRBJ2-7; D is unclear. Per germline, CDR1 SNHLY and CDR2 FYNNEI. This CDR3 is built from 15 residues. V lost 1 base and J lost 1, with 11 bases in between. CDR3 amino acids: CASSEEVGPSYEQYF. DNA of the CDR3: TGTGCCAGCAGTGAAGAGGTCGGACCGTCCTACGAGCAGTACTTC.

The V gene is TRBV10-3, the J gene TRBJ2-3, with no clear D. This CDR3 comprises 13 residues. Trimming left V 10 bases short and J 4 bases short, with 15 bases between. The germline gives CDR1 ENHRY, CDR2 SYGVKD. This CDR3 is CATKTRVPDTQYF. CDR3 bases: TGTGCCACCAAGACCCGCGTTCCAGATACGCAGTATTTT.

The chain has TRBV27 and TRBJ2-7; D gene unclear. CDR1 and CDR2 (germline): MNHEY, SMNVEV (reference sequence). V gave up 5 bases and J gave up 5 bases, with 16 bases separating them. The CDR3 has 14 amino acids. The CDR3 DNA follows: TGTGCCAGCAGTCAAGGCCAGGCCGTGGACGAGCAGTACTTC. Protein product: CASSQGQAVDEQYF.

The chain carries TRBV24-1 and TRBJ2-7, with unresolved D. Germline assignment: CDR1 KGHDR and CDR2 SFDVKD. The CDR3 contains 15 residues. The V and J ends lost 2 bases and 3 bases respectively, with 13 bases between them. Here the CDR3 reads CATSDSRPPLYEQYF. The CDR3 nucleotides are TGTGCCACCAGTGATTCCCGCCCTCCTCTCTACGAGCAGTACTTC.

The rearrangement links TRBV30 to TRBJ2-2; 12 nucleotides match TRBD2. Germline V gene lookup returns CDR1 GTSNPN and CDR2 SVGIG (reference sequence). With 5 bases clipped from V and 0 bases from J, the junction kept 13 bases outside the gene matches. The CDR3 is made up of 19 amino acids. CDR3 amino acids: CAWLPRVGTSGSNTGELFF. The DNA for the CDR3 is TGTGCCTGGCTCCCAAGGGTAGGGACTAGCGGGTCGAACACCGGGGAGCTGTTTTTT.

This clonotype appeared a few times. V and J are TRBV5-5 and TRBJ2-1; no reliable D call. CDR1 and CDR2 from the germline V gene are SGHKS and YYEKEE (reference sequence). Trimming removed 4 bases at V and 6 bases at J, with 11 bases between. CDR3 length: 13 residues. The CDR3 sequence is CASSLVRANEQFF. The DNA of the CDR3 is TGTGCCAGCAGCCTGGTAAGAGCCAATGAGCAGTTCTTC.

This chain links TRBV5-1 with TRBJ2-3, with 7 bases lining up with TRBD2. Per the germline V gene, CDR1 is SGHRS and CDR2 is YFSETQ. This CDR3 has 17 amino acids. The V segment lost 5 bases and the J segment 1 base; nucleotides outside the gene matches: 13. The CDR3 nucleotides are TGCGCCAGCAGAATTACCGTAGCGGGTCGGGGCACAGATACGCAGTATTTT. This translates into CASRITVAGRGTDTQYF.

V and J are TRBV4-1 and TRBJ2-1, with D perhaps matching TRBD1 or TRBD2 (5 bases each). The CDR3 is made up of 19 amino acids. The germline V gene encodes CDR1 MGHRA and CDR2 YSYEKL. V dropped 4 bases and J dropped 9 bases, with 31 bases sitting between them. CDR3 in DNA: TGCGCCAGCAGCCCAGAGGCCCCAACCGGGACCCTAGGCACAATTGAGCAGTTCTTC. It yields the protein CASSPEAPTGTLGTIEQFF.

There are a few counts of this clonotype. V gene TRBV11-2 combines with J gene TRBJ1-6; tentatively, D is TRBD1 (5 bases). CDR1 is SGHAT, CDR2 FQNNGV, per germline. V was pared by 1 base and J by 5 bases, with 12 bases between. The CDR3 is 16 amino acids. The CDR3 sequence is CASSLVGGGNNSPLHF. The DNA for the CDR3 is TGTGCCAGCAGCTTAGTGGGGGGGGGGAATAATTCACCCCTCCACTTT.

The genes are TRBV12-5 and TRBJ2-3; 8 bases line up with TRBD1. Trimming removed 5 bases from V and 1 base from J; junction bases left unmatched: 5. Germline CDR1 is LGHNT and CDR2 is FRNRAP. The CDR3 consists of 15 residues. The CDR3 region has the DNA TGTGCTAGTGGTGCGGGACAGGCCGGCACAGATACGCAGTATTTT. It encodes CASGAGQAGTDTQYF.

This chain links TRBV20-1 with TRBJ1-5; a possible D gene is TRBD1 (6 bases). Germline CDR1 DFQATT, CDR2 SNEGSKA (reference sequence). The germline V and J ends were trimmed by 2 bases and 7 bases, with 15 bases remaining between them. CDR3 length: 14 residues. CDR3 in DNA: TGCAGTGCTAGAACGGGGCAGGGGTCCCAGCCCCAGCATTTT. Amino acids: CSARTGQGSQPQHF.

The rearrangement links TRBV6-6 to TRBJ1-2; a possible D gene is TRBD1 (5 bases). CDR3 size: 13 residues. V lost 2 bases, J lost 8 bases, and 12 bases lay in between. CDR1 MNHNY and CDR2 SVGAGI come from the germline V gene (reference sequence). The CDR3 DNA reads TGTGCCAGCAGTTACCCCGCACAGGAGGGCTACACCTTC. Protein sequence: CASSYPAQEGYTF.

This rearrangement joins TRBV7-6 to TRBJ1-1, with D uncertain. This CDR3 contains 16 residues. The germline V gene has CDR1 SGHVS and CDR2 FNYEAQ. V lost 1 base, J lost 1 base, and 13 bases lay in between. The CDR3 DNA reads TGTGCCAGCAGCTTAGTGGGCCCACTACCGAACACTGAAGCTTTCTTT. Amino acids: CASSLVGPLPNTEAFF. The variable domain in full, completed from reference TRBV7-6 and TRBJ1-1, reads GAGVSQSPRYKVTKRGQDVALRCDPISGHVSLYWYRQALGQGPEFLTYFNYEAQQDKSGLPNDRFSAERPEGSISTLTIQRTEQRDSAMYRCASSLVGPLPNTEAFFGQGTRLTVV.